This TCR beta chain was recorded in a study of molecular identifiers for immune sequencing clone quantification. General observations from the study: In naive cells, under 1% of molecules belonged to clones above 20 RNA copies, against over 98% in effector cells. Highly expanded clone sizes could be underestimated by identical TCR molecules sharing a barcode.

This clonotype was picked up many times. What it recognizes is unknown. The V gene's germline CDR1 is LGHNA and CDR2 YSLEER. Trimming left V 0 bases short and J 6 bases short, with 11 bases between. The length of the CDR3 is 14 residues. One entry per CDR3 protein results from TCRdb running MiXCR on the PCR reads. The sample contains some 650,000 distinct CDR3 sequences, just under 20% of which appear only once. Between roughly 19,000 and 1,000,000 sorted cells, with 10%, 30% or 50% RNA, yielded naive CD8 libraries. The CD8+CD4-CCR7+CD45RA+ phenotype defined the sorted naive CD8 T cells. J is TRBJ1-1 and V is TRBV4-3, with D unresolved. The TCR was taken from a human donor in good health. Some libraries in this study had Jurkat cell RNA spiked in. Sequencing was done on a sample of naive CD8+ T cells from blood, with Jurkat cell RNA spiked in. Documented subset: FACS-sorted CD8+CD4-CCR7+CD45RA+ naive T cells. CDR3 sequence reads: CASSQDFPGSEAFF. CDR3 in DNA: TGCGCCAGCAGCCAAGATTTCCCGGGCTCTGAAGCTTTCTTT.